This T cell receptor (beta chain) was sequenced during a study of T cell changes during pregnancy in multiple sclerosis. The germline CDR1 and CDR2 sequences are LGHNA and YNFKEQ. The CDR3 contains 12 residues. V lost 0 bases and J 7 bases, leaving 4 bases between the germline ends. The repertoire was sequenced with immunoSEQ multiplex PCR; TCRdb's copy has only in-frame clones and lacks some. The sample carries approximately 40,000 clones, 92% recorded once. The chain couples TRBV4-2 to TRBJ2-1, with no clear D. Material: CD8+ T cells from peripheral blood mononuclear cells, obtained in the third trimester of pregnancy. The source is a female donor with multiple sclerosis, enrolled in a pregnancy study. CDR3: CASSQDLNEQFF. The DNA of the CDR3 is TGTGCCAGCAGCCAAGATCTGAATGAGCAGTTCTTC.